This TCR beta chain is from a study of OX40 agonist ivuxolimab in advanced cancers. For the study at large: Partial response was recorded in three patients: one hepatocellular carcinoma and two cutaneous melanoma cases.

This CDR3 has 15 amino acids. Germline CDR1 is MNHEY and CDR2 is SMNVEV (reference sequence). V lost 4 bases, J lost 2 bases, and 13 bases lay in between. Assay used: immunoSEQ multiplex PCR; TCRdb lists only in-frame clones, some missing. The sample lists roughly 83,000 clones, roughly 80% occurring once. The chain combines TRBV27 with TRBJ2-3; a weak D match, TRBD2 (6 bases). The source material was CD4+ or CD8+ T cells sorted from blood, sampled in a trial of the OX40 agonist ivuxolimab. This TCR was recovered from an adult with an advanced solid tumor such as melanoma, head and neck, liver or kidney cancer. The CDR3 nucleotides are TGTGCCAGCAGTTCGACTAGAGATCACACAGATACGCAGTATTTT. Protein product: CASSSTRDHTDTQYF.